Listed below are T cell receptor beta chains from one sample, sequenced in a study of cytomegalovirus exposure and HLA in healthy donors. Here immunoSEQ multiplex PCR was the method, and the copy in TCRdb shows in-frame clones only, minus some. This sample carries more than 80,000 clones, around 81% of them seen once, and the ten largest clones take approximately 4%. Material for sequencing was PBMCs. All receptors come from a female donor in good health and CMV-seropositive. Both conserved end residues are trimmed from each CDR3. Each record gives: V gene, J gene, clone size, CDR3 protein. Only part of the rows carry a size: once, few, many, or a class if the clone is expanded.

>TRBV4-1|TRBJ1-2|-
ASSQGFGTGYGYT
>TRBV10-1|TRBJ2-1|-
ASSYRTASSYNEQF
>TRBV19|TRBJ1-2|few
ASSLPGQVNYGYT
>TRBV19|TRBJ2-5|-
ASSTWTGRTETQY
>TRBV6-5|TRBJ2-2|-
ASSYSTGGYTGELF
>TRBV6-1|TRBJ1-2|-
ASSERRGAIGYT
>TRBV11-2|TRBJ1-3|-
ASSPDRSSGNTIY
>TRBV28|TRBJ2-7|-
ASSLGTEQYEQY
>TRBV6-1|TRBJ1-1|-
ASSLPGWTEAF
>TRBV2|TRBJ2-7|-
ASRGTSGRRYEQY
>TRBV6-5|TRBJ1-1|few
ASISGGTEAF
>TRBV19|TRBJ1-5|-
ASSVTGDQPQH
>TRBV5-6|TRBJ2-5|-
ASSSGTSGLLAQY
>TRBV28|TRBJ1-1|-
ASRSYRGTFGDTEAF
>TRBV7-9|-|-
ASSLASQGLYEQY
>TRBV28|TRBJ2-1|-
ASSFLSSYNEQF
>TRBV20-1|TRBJ2-5|once
SASEETQY
>TRBV7-9|TRBJ2-3|-
ASSPSGSSTDTQY
>TRBV5-1|TRBJ1-2|once
ASSYDGLNYGYT
>TRBV5-1|TRBJ2-5|-
ASSSGQGIQETQY